The entry that follows covers one TCR beta chain sequence. What it binds is not known. The V gene's germline CDR1 is MDHEN and CDR2 SYDVKM. CDR3 size: 18 residues. With 6 bases clipped from V and 0 bases from J, the junction kept 14 bases outside the gene matches. This sample is drawn from a study of T cell responses to AZD1222 COVID-19 vaccine. The data were produced by immunoSEQ multiplex PCR, yet TCRdb's version contains in-frame clones alone and is incomplete. Of about 110,000 clones listed, 86% are singletons. Study findings and constraints: Baseline serology detected seropositivity in only a handful of AZD1222 recipients. Donors were mostly white British, more females; clonal diversity possibly underestimated.

V usage is TRBV28 and J usage is TRBJ2-7; 10 nucleotides align to TRBD1. This specimen consisted of peripheral blood, obtained on day 0 of AZD1222 vaccination. The TCR was taken from an adult in good health. The CDR3 DNA reads TGTGCCAGCAGGGCTCCGACAGGGGGCAAGCCTAGCTCCTACGAGCAGTACTTC. The encoded protein is CASRAPTGGKPSSYEQYF.